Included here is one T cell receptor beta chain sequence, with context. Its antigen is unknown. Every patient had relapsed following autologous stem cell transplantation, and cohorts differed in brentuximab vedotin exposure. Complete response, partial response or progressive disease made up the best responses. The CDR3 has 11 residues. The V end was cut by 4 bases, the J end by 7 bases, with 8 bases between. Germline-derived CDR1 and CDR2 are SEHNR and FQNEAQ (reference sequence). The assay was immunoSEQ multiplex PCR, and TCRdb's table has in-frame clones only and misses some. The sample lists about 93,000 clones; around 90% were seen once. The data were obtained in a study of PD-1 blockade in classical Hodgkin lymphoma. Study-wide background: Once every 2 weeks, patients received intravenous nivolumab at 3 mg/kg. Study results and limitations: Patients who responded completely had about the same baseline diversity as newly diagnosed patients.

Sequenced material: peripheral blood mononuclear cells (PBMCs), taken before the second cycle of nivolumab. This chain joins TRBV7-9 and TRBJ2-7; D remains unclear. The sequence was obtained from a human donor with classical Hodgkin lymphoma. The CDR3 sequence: CASSSQREQYF. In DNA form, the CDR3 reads TGTGCCAGCAGCTCCCAACGTGAGCAGTACTTC.